This TCR beta chain came from a study of circulating tumor DNA in untreated peripheral T-cell lymphoma. As for this clone: What it recognizes is unknown.

Regarding the study as a whole: Despite persistently detectable ctDNA, two patients remained in remission over around 9 years. Detectable ctDNA after therapy showed a trend toward worse survival.

CDR1 is SGHVS and CDR2 is FQNEAQ in the germline V gene. CDR3 length equals 14 residues. The V end was cut by 1 base, the J end by 3 bases, with 9 bases between. Clones were sequenced by immunoSEQ multiplex PCR, and TCRdb holds only the in-frame ones, with some missing. Of approximately 570 clones detected, about four fifths appear once; the ten largest clones hold roughly 2.7%. V and J are TRBV7-8 and TRBJ1-1; D ambiguous. Sequencing was carried out using cell-free DNA from blood serum. The clonotype was recovered from a human donor with peripheral T-cell lymphoma. CDR3 region: CASSLVVAYTEAFF. Written as DNA, the CDR3 is TGTGCCAGCAGCTTAGTCGTGGCATACACTGAAGCTTTCTTT.